These 17 T cell receptor beta chains were all obtained from the same sample, sequenced in a study of molecular identifiers for immune sequencing clone quantification. TCRdb fed the PCR reads into MiXCR, producing one record per CDR3 protein. The data show 300,000 to 400,000 distinct CDR3 sequences, about a fifth seen once. Sequencing used naive CD8+ T cells from blood, with Jurkat cell RNA spiked in. Documented subset: FACS-sorted CD8+CD4-CCR7+CD45RA+ naive T cells. Receptors originate from a human donor in good health. Some libraries in this study had Jurkat cell RNA spiked in.

This clonotype was seen a few times. This chain joins TRBV19 and TRBJ2-1; TRBD2 matches 8 bases. J gave up 1 base and V 5 bases, and 7 bases lay outside the gene matches. This CDR3 spans 16 amino acids. In germline, CDR1 is LNHDA, CDR2 SQIVND (reference sequence). CDR3 residues: CASSYTSGPSYNEQFF. CDR3 nucleotides: TGTGCCAGTAGTTACACTAGCGGCCCTTCCTACAATGAGCAGTTCTTC.

Turning to this clonotype: The junction and the germline gene differ at one end; a read error may be behind it. V gene TRBV5-1 combines with J gene TRBJ1-1; D remains unclear. The germline gives CDR1 SGHRS, CDR2 YFSETQ. The CDR3 consists of 13 residues. The CDR3 DNA follows: TGCACCAGCAGCCCAGGTACTGGTCGTGAAGCTTTCTTT. Amino acid sequence: CTSSPGTGREAFF.

This clonotype occurred a few times. The gene calls are TRBV27 and TRBJ2-3; D perhaps matches TRBD1 (6 bases). Germline V CDR1 and CDR2: MNHEY, SMNVEV (reference sequence). Deletions cut 5 bases from V and 0 bases from J, with 12 bases between. This CDR3 comprises 15 residues. The CDR3 DNA sequence: TGTGCCAGCAGTCCGAGGACAGTAAGCACAGATACGCAGTATTTT. Translation gives CASSPRTVSTDTQYF.

This clonotype was detected once. The rearrangement joins TRBV19 to TRBJ2-5; D unresolved. The germline gives CDR1 LNHDA, CDR2 SQIVND (reference sequence). This CDR3 has 14 residues. Trimming cost V 2 bases and J 3 bases, with 10 bases left between them. CDR3 nucleotides: TGTGCCAGTAGTATAATCATTCCCGAAGAGACCCAGTACTTC. Its translation: CASSIIIPEETQYF.

This clonotype was picked up many times. This chain connects TRBV29-1 to TRBJ2-7, with D possibly TRBD1 on 6 matching bases. Deletions cut 3 bases from V and 3 bases from J, with 12 bases between. This CDR3 region has 13 residues. In germline, CDR1 is SQVTM, CDR2 ANQGSEA. The CDR3 here is CSVEDGTIYEQYF. CDR3 sequence (DNA): TGCAGCGTTGAGGACGGGACAATCTACGAGCAGTACTTC.

Worth noting for this clonotype: At one end, the junction sequence differs from germline, possibly due to a read error. The chain uses TRBV19 and TRBJ1-5; D gene ambiguous. Germline lookup yields CDR1 LNHDA and CDR2 SQIVND (reference sequence). The CDR3 spans 12 residues. The CDR3 nucleotides read TGTGCCAGTAGTGGGTATAATCAGCCCCGGCATTTT. Translation gives CASSGYNQPRHF. Full variable domain (remainder filled in from reference TRBV19 and TRBJ1-5): DGGITQSPKYLFRKEGQNVTLSCEQNLNHDAMYWYRQDPGQGLRLIYYSQIVNDFQKGDIAEGYSVSREKKESFPLTVTSAQKNPTAFYLCASSGYNQPRHFGDGTRLSIL.

On this clonotype: One end of the junction is discordant with germline, which a read error may explain. V usage is TRBV24-1 and J usage is TRBJ2-2, with D maybe TRBD2 (6 bases). The germline V gene encodes CDR1 KGHDR and CDR2 SFDVKD. The length of the CDR3 is 12 residues. The CDR3 loop reads CATSMNTGGLFF. The DNA of the CDR3 is TGTGCCACCAGCATGAACACCGGGGGGCTGTTTTTT.

This clonotype was counted only a few times. The chain links TRBV12-3 or TRBV12-4 to TRBJ2-5; 9 bases agree with TRBD2. V gave up 3 bases and J gave up 4 bases; unmatched junction bases: 9. The CDR3 extends over 16 amino acids. CDR3: CASSFIRLAGPETQYF. The CDR3 coding sequence is TGTGCCAGCAGTTTTATAAGGCTAGCGGGGCCAGAGACCCAGTACTTC.

Many counts were recorded for this clonotype. The chain couples TRBV7-8 to TRBJ2-5; D possibly matches TRBD1 or TRBD2 (6 bases each). The CDR3 is 16 residues long. The V gene's germline CDR1 is SGHVS and CDR2 FQNEAQ. V gave up 1 base and J gave up 5 bases, with 17 bases separating them. CDR3 coding DNA: TGTGCCAGCAGCTTAGGATTTGTGGGGGGCCTGGAGACCCAGTACTTC. Residues: CASSLGFVGGLETQYF.

The sample holds many counts of this clonotype. The rearrangement joins TRBV7-6 to TRBJ2-3; the D gene is possibly TRBD2 (6 bases). Germline V gene sequence: CDR1 SGHVS, CDR2 FNYEAQ. CDR3 length equals 15 residues. The V end was cut by 3 bases, the J end by 2 bases, with 12 bases between. CDR3 sequence reads: CASSLTSYFTDTQYF. The CDR3 DNA sequence: TGTGCCAGCAGCTTGACTAGTTACTTCACAGATACGCAGTATTTT.

There are many counts of this clonotype. The chain employs TRBV5-1 and TRBJ2-7; D is unclear. V shed 0 bases and J shed 7 bases, with 11 bases lying between them. Germline CDR1 reads SGHRS; CDR2 reads YFSETQ. The CDR3 loop spans 13 amino acids. The CDR3: CASSLGPASEQYF. CDR3 nucleotides: TGCGCCAGCAGCTTGGGCCCGGCGTCGGAGCAGTACTTC.

This clonotype was picked up many times. The rearrangement uses TRBV28 and TRBJ1-1, with D perhaps TRBD1 (5 bases). The germline V and J ends were trimmed by 5 bases and 0 bases, with 10 bases remaining between them. Germline CDR1 and CDR2: MDHEN and SYDVKM. The CDR3 runs 14 residues. The CDR3 coding sequence is TGTGCCAGCAGTCTGGGACCTATGAACACTGAAGCTTTCTTT. This gives the protein CASSLGPMNTEAFF.

Many counts were recorded for this clonotype. This sequence joins TRBV29-1 and TRBJ2-5; D gene ambiguous. Trimming left V 7 bases short and J 2 bases short, with 14 bases between. CDR1 is SQVTM, CDR2 ANQGSEA, per germline. CDR3 length: 13 residues. The CDR3 nucleotides read TGCAGCGCTTACCCTTCTATGCAAGAGACCCAGTACTTC. Encoded protein: CSAYPSMQETQYF.

This chain uses TRBV11-1 with TRBJ2-5; 7 nucleotides agree with TRBD1. CDR3 size: 16 residues. The junction had 10 bases not matched to a gene; V was cut back by 5 bases and J by 1 base. Per germline, CDR1 SGHAT and CDR2 FQDESV (reference sequence). The CDR3 is CASSPPLGTAQETQYF. CDR3 DNA sequence: TGTGCCAGCAGCCCCCCCCTAGGGACAGCCCAAGAGACCCAGTACTTC.

The count of this clonotype is one. At one boundary the junction diverges from the germline segment, which might be a read error. The chain joins TRBV4-3 to TRBJ2-2; 7 bases fit TRBD1. The V gene's germline CDR1 is LGHNA and CDR2 YSLEER. This CDR3 has 16 residues. The CDR3 DNA is TGCGCCAGCAGCCAAGCCGGACAGGTGAACACCGGGGAGCTGTTCTTT. Residues: CASSQAGQVNTGELFF.

Remarks on this clonotype: A much larger clone differs by one base, so this may be a read error. This chain joins TRBV6-5 and TRBJ2-7, with D tentatively TRBD2 (6 bases). Germline V gene sequence: CDR1 MNHEY, CDR2 SVGAGI. This CDR3 is 13 amino acids long. Trimming removed 2 bases at V and 6 bases at J, with 11 bases between. This CDR3 reads CASSYPEGFEQYF. The CDR3 nucleotides read TGTGCCAGCAGTTACCCGGAGGGTTTCGAGCAGTACTTC.

There are many counts of this clonotype. Relative to the germline gene, one junction end is altered; a read error may explain this. V usage is TRBV19 and J usage is TRBJ2-3; perhaps TRBD2 as D (5 bases). There are 14 residues in the CDR3. The germline CDR1 and CDR2 sequences are LNHDA and SQIVND (reference sequence). DNA for the CDR3: TGTGCCAGTAGTATAACGGCTAGCAAAGATACGCAGTATTTT. Its translation is CASSITASKDTQYF.